A single sample gave rise to the 13 T cell receptor beta chains below, sequenced in a study of T-cell reconstitution after alpha-beta-depleted transplantation in children. TCRbeta library construction was performed incorporating unique molecular identifiers. MiXCR was run by TCRdb on the PCR reads, yielding one entry per CDR3 protein. The data hold roughly 100,000 distinct CDR3 sequences, with approximately 6% observed a single time. This material consisted of PBMCs, mostly from graft donor cells, taken 60 days after TCRalphabeta/CD19-depleted stem cell transplant. These receptors originate from a female patient between 2 and 15 years old who had a stem cell transplant for Fanconi anemia, so the T cells may come from the graft donor.

This rearrangement joins TRBV11-3 to TRBJ2-3, with 7 nucleotides matching TRBD2. With V trimmed by 1 base and J by 4 bases, 8 bases remained unmatched. The CDR3 spans 16 residues. CDR1 and CDR2 (germline): SGHNT, YENEEA. CDR3 in DNA: TGTGCCAGCAGCTTAGCGGCGGGAGAGTTACCAGATACGCAGTATTTT. Its translation: CASSLAAGELPDTQYF. The full variable domain, in which reference TRBV11-3 and TRBJ2-3 provide the parts outside the CDR3, is EAGVVQSPRYKIIEKKQPVAFWCNPISGHNTLYWYLQNLGQGPELLIRYENEEAVDDSQLPKDRFSAERLKGVDSTLKIQPAELGDSAVYLCASSLAAGELPDTQYFGPGTRLTVL.

This clonotype showed up many times. J is TRBJ2-7 and V is TRBV7-9, with TRBD1 matching 8 bases. Germline-derived CDR1 and CDR2 are SEHNR and FQNEAQ (reference sequence). J lost 1 base, V lost 5 bases, and 13 bases had no gene match. CDR3 length: 17 residues. CDR3 residues: CASSLAVGDRTSYEQYF. CDR3 sequence (DNA): TGTGCCAGCAGCCTCGCTGTAGGGGACAGGACTTCCTACGAGCAGTACTTC. The whole variable domain, remainder taken from reference TRBV7-9 and TRBJ2-7, is DTGVSQNPRHKITKRGQNVTFRCDPISEHNRLYWYRQTLGQGPEFLTYFQNEAQLEKSRLLSDRFSAERPKGSFSTLEIQRTEQGDSAMYLCASSLAVGDRTSYEQYFGPGTRLTVT.

The chain links TRBV20-1 to TRBJ2-7; no clear D. From germline, CDR1 is DFQATT and CDR2 SNEGSKA (reference sequence). Trimming shortened V by 1 base and J by 7 bases, and 5 bases separated the two germline ends. The CDR3 has 10 residues. CDR3 region: CSARGPEQYF. The CDR3, as DNA: TGCAGTGCTAGAGGACCGGAGCAGTACTTC.

This clonotype has more than one count but fewer than ten. The chain joins TRBV23-1 to TRBJ1-5; 7 bases fit TRBD1. TRBV23-1 is an ORF for which the function is uncertain. The CDR3 has 14 amino acids. Trimming removed 3 bases from V and 3 bases from J; junction bases left unmatched: 2. This CDR3 reads CASSHEGANQPQHF. Written as DNA, the CDR3 is TGCGCCAGCAGTCACGAGGGGGCCAATCAGCCCCAGCATTTT.

The chain employs TRBV9 and TRBJ2-5; TRBD2 agrees at 7 bases. Germline CDR1 and CDR2: SGDLS and YYNGEE. The CDR3 has 16 residues. J gave up 5 bases and V 3 bases, and 13 bases lay outside the gene matches. The CDR3 spells CASSDGGLLELETQYF. CDR3 coding DNA: TGTGCCAGCAGCGACGGGGGACTATTAGAGCTGGAGACCCAGTACTTC.

This clonotype appeared many times. V usage is TRBV25-1 and J usage is TRBJ2-3; 9 bases map to TRBD2. The germline CDR1 and CDR2 sequences are MGHDK and SYGVNS. V dropped 0 bases and J dropped 5; count of bases not matched to a gene: 12. This CDR3 contains 18 residues. This CDR3 is CASSEYFPPAGGGDTQYF. Written as DNA, the CDR3 is TGTGCCAGCAGTGAATATTTCCCCCCAGCGGGAGGTGGAGATACGCAGTATTTT.

This clonotype showed up many times. The chain uses TRBV10-3 and TRBJ2-7; D is perhaps TRBD2 (6 bases). The CDR3 covers 15 residues. Trimming took off 5 bases at V and 0 bases at J, with 14 bases between the two ends. Germline-derived CDR1 and CDR2 are ENHRY and SYGVKD. This chain's CDR3 is CAISYSGGSSYEQYF. For the CDR3, the DNA is TGTGCCATCAGTTACAGCGGAGGGAGCTCCTACGAGCAGTACTTC.

This clonotype was seen ten or more times. The chain couples TRBV29-1 to TRBJ1-3, with TRBD1 identical over 8 bases. Germline CDR1 reads SQVTM; CDR2 reads ANQGSEA. The CDR3 has 14 residues. The J segment lost 3 bases and the V segment lost 6 bases, leaving 7 bases of the junction unmatched. The CDR3 is CSVRTGRGGNTIYF. The CDR3, as DNA: TGCAGCGTCCGGACAGGGAGGGGTGGAAACACCATATATTTT.

V is TRBV20-1 and J is TRBJ2-7; D is possibly TRBD1 or TRBD2 (5 bases each). Trimming removed 6 bases from V and 8 bases from J, with 20 bases in between. This CDR3 comprises 13 residues. Per germline, CDR1 DFQATT and CDR2 SNEGSKA (reference sequence). The CDR3 DNA sequence: TGCAGTGCCGCCCCTGGGGGTACGAATAAGCAGTACTTC. It encodes CSAAPGGTNKQYF.

This clonotype was seen at least ten times. This chain connects TRBV3-1 to TRBJ2-3; 10 bases agree with TRBD2. The CDR3 spans 17 residues. After removal of 6 bases from V and 3 bases from J, the junction contained 12 bases not matched to a gene. Germline V gene sequence: CDR1 LGHDT, CDR2 YNNKEL (reference sequence). The CDR3 DNA is TGTGCCAGCAGTTATTTAGCGGGAGGTATCGGAACAGATACGCAGTATTTT. This sequence encodes CASSYLAGGIGTDTQYF.

This clonotype was detected many times. V is TRBV29-1 and J is TRBJ2-5, with 8 bases aligning to TRBD2. With V trimmed by 1 base and J by 5 bases, 15 bases remained unmatched. CDR1 is SQVTM, CDR2 ANQGSEA, per germline. The CDR3 runs 17 residues. In nucleotides, the CDR3 is TGCAGCGTTGAAGCTGCACTAGCGGACCCTTTGGGGGAGACCCAGTACTTC. Amino acid sequence: CSVEAALADPLGETQYF.

This clonotype was observed a handful of times. This rearrangement joins TRBV18 to TRBJ1-6; TRBD1 matches at 9 bases. CDR3 size: 16 residues. Germline loops: CDR1 KGHSH, CDR2 LQKENI. J lost 6 bases, V lost 5 bases, and 8 bases had no gene match. The CDR3 DNA reads TGTGCCAGCTCAGATGCCGGGACAGGGTCTAATTCACCCCTCCACTTT. Protein product: CASSDAGTGSNSPLHF.

This clonotype was observed many times. This chain joins TRBV18 and TRBJ2-7; 9 positions agree with TRBD2. After removal of 3 bases from V and 4 bases from J, the junction contained 4 bases not matched to a gene. The CDR3 extends over 14 amino acids. The V gene's germline CDR1 is KGHSH and CDR2 LQKENI. CDR3 coding DNA: TGTGCCAGCTCACCTAGCGGGAGAGGGTACGAGCAGTACTTC. Protein sequence: CASSPSGRGYEQYF.